The 8 T cell receptor beta chains below all came from one sample that was sequenced in a study of T cell responses to AZD1222 COVID-19 vaccine. Clones were sequenced by immunoSEQ multiplex PCR, and TCRdb holds only the in-frame ones, with some missing. The sample has roughly 66,000 clones, 70% to 90% seen once. The sequencing used peripheral blood, collected 28 days after the second dose of the MenACWY control vaccine. The receptors derive from an adult who received the MenACWY meningococcal vaccine as a control.

The genes are TRBV19 and TRBJ2-6; D remains unclear. With 5 bases removed from V and 3 bases from J, the gap between germline ends came to 14 bases. Germline CDR1 LNHDA, CDR2 SQIVND (reference sequence). This CDR3 region has 16 residues. CDR3 nucleotide sequence: TGTGCCAGTAGTGCGACCAGTCGGAGTGGGGCCAACGTCCTGACTTTC. This translates into CASSATSRSGANVLTF.

This chain's CDR3 is CASRPTGGRGYEQYF. CDR3 bases: TGTGCCAGCAGGCCTACAGGGGGCAGAGGGTACGAGCAGTACTTC. V gene TRBV6-5 combines with J gene TRBJ2-7, with 9 bases identical to TRBD1. V lost 6 bases, J lost 4 bases, and 10 bases stayed unmatched. The germline V gene encodes CDR1 MNHEY and CDR2 SVGAGI. This CDR3 has 15 residues.

In this sample, this clone turned up a few times. The gene calls are TRBV9 and TRBJ2-1; 9 nucleotides match TRBD1. Unmatched junction bases numbered 7, after V lost 3 bases and J lost 0 bases. The CDR3 runs 17 residues. Germline V gene lookup returns CDR1 SGDLS and CDR2 YYNGEE. CDR3 in amino acids: CASSGSDRGGSYNEQFF. The CDR3 nucleotides are TGTGCCAGCAGCGGTTCCGACAGGGGGGGCTCCTACAATGAGCAGTTCTTC.

The chain carries TRBV4-3 and TRBJ2-1, with D possibly matching TRBD2 (7 bases). Germline V gene lookup returns CDR1 LGHNA and CDR2 YSLEER. Trimming left V 3 bases short and J 9 bases short, with 12 bases between. The length of the CDR3 is 13 residues. CDR3 in amino acids: CASSHGRGTEQFF. The CDR3 coding sequence is TGCGCCAGCAGCCATGGGAGGGGGACTGAGCAGTTCTTC.

The V gene is TRBV5-6, the J gene TRBJ2-7, with 7 positions matching TRBD2. Per germline, CDR1 SGHDT and CDR2 YYEEEE. The trim removed 4 bases at V and 7 bases at J, leaving 14 bases unmatched. The CDR3 totals 15 residues. CDR3 sequence: CASSPRGGTSGEQYF. CDR3 DNA sequence: TGTGCCAGCAGCCCCCGGGGAGGGACTTCGGGGGAGCAGTACTTC.

The gene calls are TRBV4-3 and TRBJ1-5, with D possibly matching TRBD1 (5 bases). The CDR3 sequence is 17 residues long. CDR1 is LGHNA and CDR2 is YSLEER in the germline V gene. V was pared by 0 bases and J by 2 bases, with 14 bases between. The CDR3 DNA follows: TGCGCCAGCAGCCAAGATGCAGGGTCTGGGGGCAATCAGCCCCAGCATTTT. Its translation: CASSQDAGSGGNQPQHF.

The J gene is TRBJ1-5, the V gene TRBV19, with D uncertain. Trimming left V 3 bases short and J 0 bases short, with 6 bases between. This CDR3 is 14 amino acids long. Germline loops: CDR1 LNHDA, CDR2 SQIVND (reference sequence). The DNA of the CDR3 is TGTGCCAGTAGTATGCGGAATAGCAATCAGCCCCAGCATTTT. This translates into CASSMRNSNQPQHF.

The rearrangement links TRBV7-2 to TRBJ2-7; 7 nucleotides agree with TRBD1. V lost 1 base and J lost 3; bases outside the gene matches: 12. This CDR3 is built from 17 residues. Germline assignment: CDR1 SGHTA and CDR2 FQGNSA. The CDR3 DNA is TGTGCCAGCAGCTTAGGGACAGGACTCCTAACATACTACGAGCAGTACTTC. Its translation is CASSLGTGLLTYYEQYF.